The clone carrying this T cell receptor beta chain was counted only a few times. Amplified regions were TCR beta CDR3 sequences from RNA transcripts. A set of HTBI primers served as the primers for a first-round RT-PCR of the TCR CDR3. TCRdb re-analysed the multiplex PCR reads in MiXCR, keeping a single row per CDR3 protein. Of around 380,000 distinct CDR3 sequences in the sample, roughly 13% were seen once. These data come from a study of T cells in Graves' hyperthyroidism and ophthalmopathy. CDR3 length: 11 residues. Trimming removed 6 bases at V and 6 bases at J, with 8 bases between. V and J are TRBV12-3 or TRBV12-4 and TRBJ1-2; D is possibly TRBD1 (5 bases). Sequenced material: blood. This TCR was sampled from a man aged 30-40 years with Graves' hyperthyroidism that later progressed to Graves' ophthalmopathy. In nucleotides, the CDR3 is TGTGCCAGCAGGCCAGGGAATGGCTACACCTTC. Translated: CASRPGNGYTF.